The rows below give T cell receptor beta chains drawn from one sample of a study of early stage breast cancer tumors. Only in-frame clones appear in the TCRdb table, and some are missing; sequencing was by immunoSEQ multiplex PCR. The sample lists around 9,800 clones, around 80% occurring once. Material for sequencing was breast tumor tissue. The source is a person between 70 and 80 years old with breast cancer. Both conserved end residues are part of each CDR3. D genes are given only for firm matches. Size tells how often a clone was seen (once, few, many) or the class of an expanded clone, and some rows leave it out.

J gene	V gene	D gene	clone size	CDR3 DNA	CDR3 protein
TRBJ2-7	TRBV10-3	TRBD1	.	TGTACAACATCCGGGACAGGGGACGAGCAGTACTTC	CTTSGTGDEQYF
TRBJ2-7	TRBV6-1	TRBD1	.	TGTGCCAGCAGTGCTATCCTCGGACAGGGCAACAACGAGCAGTACTTC	CASSAILGQGNNEQYF
TRBJ1-1	TRBV11-1	.	.	TGTGCCAGCAGCTGGCTGAACACTGAAGCTTTCTTT	CASSWLNTEAFF
TRBJ2-7	TRBV11-2	TRBD2	.	TGTGCCAGCAGTCCCGGACTAGCGGGAGGTAGATCCGAGCAGTACTTC	CASSPGLAGGRSEQYF
TRBJ2-3	TRBV7-2	TRBD2	.	TGTGCCAGCAGGCCCCTAGCGGGGGGTCGAGATACGCAGTATTTT	CASRPLAGGRDTQYF
TRBJ1-6	TRBV6-5	.	.	TGTGCCAGCAGTTACTCTTCTCGACAGTATAATTCACCCCTCCACTTT	CASSYSSRQYNSPLHF
TRBJ2-2	TRBV5-1	TRBD2	.	TGCGCCAGCAGCTTGGCCGATAGCGGGGCGTCCGGGGAGCTGTTTTTT	CASSLADSGASGELFF
TRBJ1-4	TRBV19	TRBD1	few	TGTGCCAGTAGCGACAGGGGCGCCAATGAAAAACTGTTTTTT	CASSDRGANEKLFF
TRBJ1-1	TRBV4-1	.	.	TGCGCCAGCAGCCAAGATCTTGCAAGGAGGAACACTGAAGCTTTCTTT	CASSQDLARRNTEAFF
TRBJ1-2	TRBV19	.	.	TGTGCCAGTAGTCTACAGGGATCTAACTATGGCTACACCTTC	CASSLQGSNYGYTF
TRBJ1-1	TRBV6-1	.	once	TGTGCCAGCAGTGTCGGGAACACTGAAGCTTTCTTT	CASSVGNTEAFF
TRBJ2-4	TRBV5-4	TRBD2	.	TGTGCCAGCAGCTTGGCCAGGCTAGCGGGAGGTGGAGACATTCAGTACTTC	CASSLARLAGGGDIQYF
TRBJ2-5	TRBV5-5	TRBD2	.	TGTGCCAGCAGCTTGGGTGGACTAGCGGGGGCTCGTCAAGAGACCCAGTACTTC	CASSLGGLAGARQETQYF
TRBJ2-3	TRBV5-1	TRBD2	.	TGCGCCAGCAGCTTGGGGGCTAGCGGAAGCACAGATACGCAGTATTTT	CASSLGASGSTDTQYF
TRBJ1-1	TRBV6-5	.	once	TGTGCCAGCAGTTACGACAAAACAGGTCCTGAAGCTTTCTTT	CASSYDKTGPEAFF
TRBJ1-2	TRBV19	.	few	TGTGCCAGTAGTTTGGAGGAGGGAAATGGCTACACCTTC	CASSLEEGNGYTF
TRBJ2-7	TRBV7-6	TRBD2	once	TGTGCCAGCAGCATAAGCGGGGGGGCCGACGAGCAGTACTTC	CASSISGGADEQYF
TRBJ2-2	TRBV4-1	TRBD2	.	TGCGCCAGCAGCCAGACTAGCGGGCACGGGGAGCTGTTTTTT	CASSQTSGHGELFF
TRBJ2-2	TRBV2	.	few	TGTGCCAGCAGTGAAGGGGCAGGGGCGAACACCGGGGAGCTGTTTTTT	CASSEGAGANTGELFF
TRBJ1-6	TRBV4-2	.	.	TGTGCCAGCAGCCCAGCCGGGGGGGAAAATTCACCCCTCCACTTT	CASSPAGGENSPLHF
TRBJ1-1	TRBV11-2	.	.	TGTGCCAGCAGCTTCGTGGGGGGAAACACTGAAGCTTTCTTT	CASSFVGGNTEAFF
TRBJ2-1	TRBV11-2	.	once	TGTGCCAGCAGCTTTAGCGGAGACTACAATGAGCAGTTCTTC	CASSFSGDYNEQFF
TRBJ1-3	TRBV6-5	.	.	TGTGCCAGCACCCCTCGTCGAGGGACTGGAAACACCATATATTTT	CASTPRRGTGNTIYF
TRBJ1-1	TRBV30	.	.	TGTGCCTGGAGTGTACGGGGGGGACCGGTAGCTTTCTTT	CAWSVRGGPVAFF
TRBJ2-3	TRBV9	TRBD2	.	TGTGCCAGCAGCGTAGGGAGCGGGGGGCCCCTTGGCACAGATACGCAGTATTTT	CASSVGSGGPLGTDTQYF
TRBJ2-1	TRBV5-1	TRBD2	.	TGCGCCAGCAGCTTCCACGGGACTAGCGGCTACAATGAGCAGTTCTTC	CASSFHGTSGYNEQFF
TRBJ1-5	TRBV7-2	.	.	TGTGCCAGCAGCTTTTCCAGGGTGAATCAGCCCCAGCATTTT	CASSFSRVNQPQHF
TRBJ1-6	TRBV28	TRBD1	.	TGTGCCAGCAGTAAAGGACAGGGGTTTTATTCACCCCTCCACTTT	CASSKGQGFYSPLHF
TRBJ2-4	TRBV30	.	.	TGTGCCTGGGCCCGAGTATCCGACAGAGTAAACATTCAGTACTTC	CAWARVSDRVNIQYF